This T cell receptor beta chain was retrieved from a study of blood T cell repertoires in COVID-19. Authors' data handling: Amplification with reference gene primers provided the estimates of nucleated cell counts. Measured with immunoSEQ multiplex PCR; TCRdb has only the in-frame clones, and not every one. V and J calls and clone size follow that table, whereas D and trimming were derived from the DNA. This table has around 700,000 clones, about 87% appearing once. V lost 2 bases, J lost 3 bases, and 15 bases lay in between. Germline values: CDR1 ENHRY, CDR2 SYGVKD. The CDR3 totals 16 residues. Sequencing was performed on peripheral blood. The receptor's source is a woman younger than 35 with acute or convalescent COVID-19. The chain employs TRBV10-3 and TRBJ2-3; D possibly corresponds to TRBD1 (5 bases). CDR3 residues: CAISEVAGKGTDTQYF. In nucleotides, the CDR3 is TGTGCCATCAGTGAGGTGGCAGGGAAGGGGACAGATACGCAGTATTTT.